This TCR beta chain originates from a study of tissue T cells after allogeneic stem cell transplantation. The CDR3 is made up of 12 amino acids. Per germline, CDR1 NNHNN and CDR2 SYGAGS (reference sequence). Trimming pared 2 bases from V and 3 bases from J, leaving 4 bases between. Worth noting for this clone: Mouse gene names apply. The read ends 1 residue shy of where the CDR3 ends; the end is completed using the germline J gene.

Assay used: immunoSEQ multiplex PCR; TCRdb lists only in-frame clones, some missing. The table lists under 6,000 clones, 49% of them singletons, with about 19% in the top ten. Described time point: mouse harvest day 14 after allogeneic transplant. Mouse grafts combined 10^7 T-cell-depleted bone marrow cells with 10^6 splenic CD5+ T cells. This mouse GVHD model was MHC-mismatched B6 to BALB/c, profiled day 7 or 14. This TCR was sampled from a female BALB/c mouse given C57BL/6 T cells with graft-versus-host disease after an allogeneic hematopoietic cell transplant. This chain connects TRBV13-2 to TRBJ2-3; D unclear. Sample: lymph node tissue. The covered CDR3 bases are TGTGCCAGCGGTGAGAGGGCAGAAACGCTGTAT. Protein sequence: CASGERAETLY. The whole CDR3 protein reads CASGERAETLYF.